This passage covers 13 T cell receptor beta chains from one sample sequenced in a study of CD8 T cells in ankylosing spondylitis. Study-wide findings and caveats: Roughly eight highly homologous variants formed a TCR beta motif that appeared characteristic of ankylosing spondylitis blood.

TCRdb used MiXCR to reprocess the 5' RACE reads, holding one entry per CDR3 protein. The sample contains tens of thousands of distinct CDR3 sequences, about 8.3% of which appear only once. Their antigens are not known. Material: blood, either unsorted or a sorted T cell fraction (not recorded which). These TCRs come from a male donor with ankylosing spondylitis.

At least ten counts were recorded for this clonotype. The chain has TRBV7-9 and TRBJ2-7; maybe TRBD1 (6 bases). The length of the CDR3 is 14 residues. Trimming pared 3 bases from V and 3 bases from J, leaving 12 bases between. Germline CDR1 and CDR2: SEHNR and FQNEAQ (reference sequence). The CDR3 reads CASSFSHRDYEQYF. CDR3 in DNA: TGTGCCAGCAGCTTTTCTCACAGGGACTACGAGCAGTACTTC.

The sample holds many counts of this clonotype. One end of the junction is discordant with germline, which a read error may explain. This chain uses TRBV12-3 or TRBV12-4 with TRBJ1-1; unclear D gene. CDR3 length: 11 amino acids. The CDR3 loop reads CASSFGTEAFF. As DNA, the CDR3 is TGCGCCAGCAGCTTTGGCACTGAAGCTTTCTTT.

This clonotype was seen ten or more times. The rearrangement uses TRBV20-1 and TRBJ2-1, with D possibly being TRBD2 (6 bases). CDR3 length: 14 residues. CDR1 is DFQATT and CDR2 is SNEGSKA in the germline V gene (reference sequence). V was pared by 5 bases and J by 4 bases, with 15 bases between. The DNA for the CDR3 is TGCAGTGCTCCCGCAGCGGGCCTATACAATGAGCAGTTCTTC. Translated: CSAPAAGLYNEQFF.

This rearrangement joins TRBV28 to TRBJ2-1; 14 nucleotides line up with TRBD2. The ends lost 6 bases at V and 7 bases at J; junction bases unmatched: 2. This CDR3 is 14 amino acids long. Germline CDR1 and CDR2: MDHEN and SYDVKM. The CDR3 DNA reads TGTGCCAGCAGGGGACTAGCGGGAGTGAATGAGCAGTTCTTC. It is translated as CASRGLAGVNEQFF.

This clonotype was seen only a few times. V usage is TRBV4-1 and J usage is TRBJ2-1; D unresolved. Germline lookup yields CDR1 MGHRA and CDR2 YSYEKL. This CDR3 has 18 amino acids. V shed 4 bases and J shed 0 bases, with 19 bases lying between them. CDR3 protein: CASSRSVGQPSSYNEQFF. The CDR3 coding sequence is TGCGCCAGCAGCCGCTCGGTAGGGCAGCCTAGCTCCTACAATGAGCAGTTCTTC.

This clonotype was counted only a few times. The V gene is TRBV5-1, the J gene TRBJ1-1; a possible D gene is TRBD1 (5 bases). The germline V gene has CDR1 SGHRS and CDR2 YFSETQ. This CDR3 is built from 13 residues. The V end lost 0 bases, the J end lost 4 bases, and 7 bases lay between the germline ends. CDR3 protein: CASSLGGITEAFF. The CDR3 DNA follows: TGCGCCAGCAGCTTGGGGGGGATCACTGAAGCTTTCTTT. Supplemented by reference TRBV5-1 and TRBJ1-1, the full variable domain reads KAGVTQTPRYLIKTRGQQVTLSCSPISGHRSVSWYQQTPGQGLQFLFEYFSETQRNKGNFPGRFSGRQFSNSRSEMNVSTLELGDSALYLCASSLGGITEAFFGQGTRLTVV.

This clonotype was observed at least ten times. The chain has TRBV10-1 and TRBJ2-3, with D possibly matching TRBD1 (5 bases). The V end lost 6 bases, the J end lost 0 bases, and 13 bases lay between the germline ends. Germline V lookup: CDR1 WNHNN, CDR2 SYGVQD (reference sequence). The CDR3 runs to 15 residues. The CDR3 sequence: CASRDVRDSTDTQYF. The CDR3 region has the DNA TGCGCCAGCAGAGACGTCAGGGATAGCACAGATACGCAGTATTTT.

This clonotype was picked up many times. This chain connects TRBV20-1 to TRBJ1-5; D is perhaps TRBD1 (5 bases). Germline CDR1 is DFQATT and CDR2 is SNEGSKA (reference sequence). This CDR3 contains 15 residues. V lost 3 bases to trimming and J lost 4 bases, with 16 bases between them. In nucleotides, the CDR3 is TGCAGTGCTAGCGGAATAGGGGCGGATAATCAGCCCCAGCATTTT. It translates to CSASGIGADNQPQHF.

This clonotype was found many times. The V gene is TRBV28, the J gene TRBJ1-3; D is possibly TRBD1 (6 bases). The CDR3 runs 16 residues. V shed 5 bases and J shed 1 base, with 15 bases lying between them. CDR1 and CDR2 from the germline V gene are MDHEN and SYDVKM. CDR3 nucleotides: TGTGCCAGCAGTGCCCAACAGGGTTTTTCTGGAAACACCATATATTTT. Residues: CASSAQQGFSGNTIYF.

Many counts were recorded for this clonotype. The junction departs from the called germline gene at one end, perhaps through a read error. The V and J genes are TRBV4-1 and TRBJ1-2, with D unclear. The CDR3 extends over 10 amino acids. Germline V gene data show CDR1 as MGHRA and CDR2 as YSYEKL. The DNA of the CDR3 is TGCGCCAGCAGCCAAGGGCAGACGATCTTC. The encoded protein is CASSQGQTIF.

V usage is TRBV3-1 and J usage is TRBJ1-2, with 8 bases lining up with TRBD1. The germline CDR1 and CDR2 sequences are LGHDT and YNNKEL (reference sequence). V was pared by 6 bases and J by 5 bases, with 5 bases of the junction left unmatched. There are 13 residues in the CDR3. CDR3 DNA sequence: TGTGCCAGCAGACTTGACAGGGGTTATGGCTACACCTTC. Its protein product is CASRLDRGYGYTF.

This clonotype was seen a handful of times. This rearrangement joins TRBV11-1 to TRBJ2-1, with D uncertain. V was cut by 1 base and J by 1 base, with 11 bases left in between. The CDR3 runs to 16 residues. Germline lookup yields CDR1 SGHAT and CDR2 FQDESV (reference sequence). The CDR3 reads CASSLERSPSYNEQFF. The CDR3, as DNA: TGTGCCAGCAGCTTAGAACGTTCACCGTCCTACAATGAGCAGTTCTTC.

J is TRBJ1-6 and V is TRBV10-3; 7 bases agree with TRBD1. CDR3 size: 16 residues. V shed 2 bases, J shed 9 bases, and the junction held 10 bases outside the gene matches. From germline, CDR1 is ENHRY and CDR2 SYGVKD. The DNA for the CDR3 is TGTGCCATCAGTGAGGATGAGACAGGGATTTTTTCACCCCTCCACTTT. Encoded protein: CAISEDETGIFSPLHF.